This section outlines one T cell receptor beta chain sequence together with its context. Its antigen is not identified. These data are taken from a study of T cell responses to AZD1222 COVID-19 vaccine. V lost 10 bases to trimming and J lost 0 bases, with 12 bases between them. CDR3 length: 14 amino acids. Per germline, CDR1 ENHRY and CDR2 SYGVKD. Findings of the study overall: Among vaccine-associated CD4 TCRs, coverage spanned spike, with dominance at 160-218 and 743-854. Close to half of spike-specific TCRs reportedly recognize unmutated variant regions. Repertoire sampling occurred only after the peak T cell response. White British donors predominated, females outnumbered males, and clonal diversity was possibly underestimated.

Data came from immunoSEQ multiplex PCR; TCRdb stores just in-frame clones and leaves some out. The table has about 100,000 clones, roughly nine tenths seen once. This chain links TRBV10-3 with TRBJ1-4, with D perhaps TRBD1 (6 bases). The sample consisted of peripheral blood, taken 28 days after the second AZD1222 dose. The TCR was taken from an adult who received the AZD1222 COVID-19 vaccine. CDR3 in amino acids: CATGQFATNEKLFF. CDR3 coding DNA: TGTGCCACAGGACAGTTTGCAACTAATGAAAAACTGTTTTTT.